Listed below are T cell receptor beta chains from one sample, sequenced in a study of T cell responses to AZD1222 COVID-19 vaccine. Using immunoSEQ multiplex PCR, the repertoire was profiled, and TCRdb retains in-frame clones only, with some absent. The sample holds some 130,000 clones, about nine tenths seen once. The material was peripheral blood, obtained on day 0 of MenACWY control vaccination. The receptors derive from an adult in good health. Both conserved end residues are part of each CDR3. D genes are given only for firm matches. Some rows have no size entry. The others give once, few or many, or a class for an expanded clone.

j_call | clone_size | v_call | d_call | cdr3_nt | cdr3_aa
TRBJ1-1 | . | TRBV28 | . | TGTGCCAGCACCTCTGGCGGGGGGCAAACTGAAGCTTTCTTT | CASTSGGGQTEAFF
TRBJ2-3 | . | TRBV28 | . | TGTGCCAGCAGTCGTCCGGGACAAGGGCTCACAGATACGCAGTATTTT | CASSRPGQGLTDTQYF
TRBJ1-1 | . | TRBV30 | . | TGTGCCTGGGGTATCGCAGGGAGTAACACTGAAGCTTTCTTT | CAWGIAGSNTEAFF
TRBJ2-3 | . | TRBV5-6 | . | TGTGCCAGCAGCTTGGCCCCCAGGTCGGAAGATACGCAGTATTTT | CASSLAPRSEDTQYF
TRBJ1-6 | few | TRBV28 | TRBD1 | TGTGCCAGCAGTTCGGGGACAGGGAATAATTCACCCCTCCACTTT | CASSSGTGNNSPLHF
TRBJ2-7 | . | TRBV27 | . | TGTGCCAGCAGTTTTGGGCAGAGCCGGGACGAGCAGTACTTC | CASSFGQSRDEQYF
TRBJ2-1 | . | TRBV27 | TRBD2 | TGTGCCAGCGGAGCCGGGACTAGAGTAAATGAGCAGTTCTTC | CASGAGTRVNEQFF
TRBJ2-4 | . | TRBV9 | . | TGTGCCAGCAGCGCGACCCCGGAGACACGCGGGGACATTCAGTACTTC | CASSATPETRGDIQYF
TRBJ1-2 | . | TRBV7-9 | . | TGTGCCAGCAGCCCCCCTGAGGGCTATGGCTACACCTTC | CASSPPEGYGYTF
TRBJ2-1 | . | TRBV13 | TRBD2 | TGTGCCGGAGGGACTAGCGGGAGGGAAAATGTGTTCAATGAGCAGTTCTTC | CAGGTSGRENVFNEQFF
TRBJ2-5 | . | TRBV27 | TRBD1 | TGTGCCAGCGGAGCGCAGGGGGCTCTGACGGAGACCCAGTACTTC | CASGAQGALTETQYF
TRBJ1-4 | . | TRBV4-1 | . | TGCGCCAGCAGCCAGCTTCAGGGGGAAAAACTGTTTTTT | CASSQLQGEKLFF
TRBJ1-6 | . | TRBV6-6 | . | TGTGCCAGCAGTTACTCGAGGAGGGATTCACCCCTCCACTTT | CASSYSRRDSPLHF
TRBJ2-7 | . | TRBV9 | TRBD2 | TGTGCCAGCAGCACTAGCGGAGGCGCCAAGCACGAGCAGTACTTC | CASSTSGGAKHEQYF
TRBJ2-1 | . | TRBV5-1 | TRBD2 | TGCGCCAGCAGATGGAGAGGCGGGAGTAATGAGCAGTTCTTC | CASRWRGGSNEQFF
TRBJ1-1 | once | TRBV5-1 | . | TGCGCCAGCAGCGTGGGGGACAAACGGAACACTGAAGCTTTCTTT | CASSVGDKRNTEAFF
TRBJ2-7 | . | TRBV11-2 | . | TGTGCCAGCAGCTATAATCAGTGGTCATCCTCCTACGAGCAGTACTTC | CASSYNQWSSSYEQYF
TRBJ2-7 | . | TRBV3-1/TRBV3-2 | TRBD1 | TGTGCCAGCAGCCATGGGACAGGGGCCGAGCAGTACTTC | CASSHGTGAEQYF
TRBJ2-4 | . | TRBV10-2 | TRBD2 | TGCGCCAGCCGGTTTGAGGGGGGACTAGCGGGAGGGAAAATGAACATTCAGTACTTC | CASRFEGGLAGGKMNIQYF
TRBJ2-7 | few | TRBV5-1 | . | TGCGCCAGCAGTCAGACCCGGGGACCATACTACGAGCAGTACTTC | CASSQTRGPYYEQYF
TRBJ2-1 | . | TRBV19 | TRBD2 | TGTGCCAGTATACCCTTGTTCCGAGCGGGAGGGCCCCACAATGAGCAGTTCTTC | CASIPLFRAGGPHNEQFF
TRBJ2-1 | . | TRBV6-6 | . | TGTGCCAGCAGTTACTCGCAGGGGAAGGGGTACAATGAGCAGTTCTTC | CASSYSQGKGYNEQFF
TRBJ1-5 | once | TRBV15 | . | TGTGCCACCAGCAGAGATCCGGGGGTGTTGCAGCCCCAGCATTTT | CATSRDPGVLQPQHF
TRBJ1-2 | few | TRBV27 | TRBD1 | TGTGCCAGCAGTTTATCGTCCAGGGGGCGGGGAGGCTACACCTTC | CASSLSSRGRGGYTF
TRBJ2-3 | . | TRBV18 | . | TGTGCCAGCTCACCCGGGGCCAAGTCTACAGATACGCAGTATTTT | CASSPGAKSTDTQYF
TRBJ2-5 | . | TRBV24-1 | . | TGTGCCACCAGTGATTTGGGCGGGACCCAGTACTTC | CATSDLGGTQYF
TRBJ2-1 | . | TRBV28 | . | TGTGCCAGCAGTTTGGGCGGTTACAATGAGCAGTTCTTC | CASSLGGYNEQFF
TRBJ2-3 | . | TRBV7-2 | TRBD2 | TGTGCCAGCAGCTTGACTAGCTCCACAGATACGCAGTATTTT | CASSLTSSTDTQYF
TRBJ2-7 | . | TRBV28 | . | TGTGCCAGCAGTCCCTGGACAGCTAAATCCTACGAGCAGTACTTC | CASSPWTAKSYEQYF
TRBJ2-1 | . | TRBV6-5 | . | TGTGCCAGCAGCTCCCCACGGGAAAGGAATGAGCAGTTCTTC | CASSSPRERNEQFF
TRBJ2-3 | . | TRBV3-1/TRBV3-2 | . | TGTGCCAGCAGCCAAGCGGGAGCCGTTATGGATACGCAGTATTTT | CASSQAGAVMDTQYF
TRBJ1-6 | few | TRBV9 | TRBD1 | TGTGCCAGCACCAGACAGGGTGATTCACCCCTCCACTTT | CASTRQGDSPLHF
TRBJ2-1 | . | TRBV3-1/TRBV3-2 | . | TGTGCCAGCAGCCTGACCCTGGACAGCTCCTACAATGAGCAGTTCTTC | CASSLTLDSSYNEQFF
TRBJ1-1 | . | TRBV19 | TRBD1 | TGTGCCAGTAGTGAAACAGGGGGCCCGAACACTGAAGCTTTCTTT | CASSETGGPNTEAFF
TRBJ1-5 | . | TRBV30 | TRBD1 | TGTGCCTGGAGTGCCAGGGGGAATCAGCCCCAGCATTTT | CAWSARGNQPQHF
TRBJ2-2 | . | TRBV28 | . | TGTGCCAGCAGTTTATACAGGAACACCGGGGAGCTGTTTTTT | CASSLYRNTGELFF
TRBJ2-7 | . | TRBV19 | . | TGTGCCAGTAGTATGGTAGTCCACCTTGACGAGCAGTACTTC | CASSMVVHLDEQYF
TRBJ2-3 | . | TRBV5-4 | . | TGTGCCAGCAGCTTGGGTGGGCTCGGCACAGATACGCAGTATTTT | CASSLGGLGTDTQYF
TRBJ1-3 | few | TRBV21-1 | . | TGTGCCAGCGGACAGGGGATTTTCACCATATATTTT | CASGQGIFTIYF
TRBJ2-3 | . | TRBV9 | . | TGTGCCAGCAGCGTAGTAGCGGATAGGAGCACAGATACGCAGTATTTT | CASSVVADRSTDTQYF
TRBJ1-3 | . | TRBV19 | . | TGTGCCAGTACCTATCGAGGAAACACCATATATTTT | CASTYRGNTIYF
TRBJ2-7 | once | TRBV5-4 | . | TGTGCCAGCAGCTTGGACCCCTCAGGGACCTACGAGCAGTACTTC | CASSLDPSGTYEQYF
TRBJ2-7 | . | TRBV4-2 | . | TGTGCCAGCAGCGGGAACTCCTACGAGCAGTACTTC | CASSGNSYEQYF
TRBJ2-1 | . | TRBV11-2 | TRBD2 | TGTGCCAGCAGCTTAGCGGGACTAGCGGGAGGCTATGACTACAATGAGCAGTTCTTC | CASSLAGLAGGYDYNEQFF
TRBJ2-7 | few | TRBV10-1 | TRBD1 | TGCGCCAGCTCCCCGGGACAGGGGTCGTTCGAGCAGTACTTC | CASSPGQGSFEQYF
TRBJ2-5 | . | TRBV6-1 | . | TGTGCCAGCAGTACAGGGTTAGAGACCCAGTACTTC | CASSTGLETQYF
TRBJ2-7 | once | TRBV6-4 | . | TGTGCCAGCAGTGACGAGCAGTACTTC | CASSDEQYF
TRBJ1-1 | once | TRBV5-1 | TRBD1 | TGCGCCAGCAGCTATGGGACAGGGGGCAAGAACACTGAAGCTTTCTTT | CASSYGTGGKNTEAFF
TRBJ1-5 | . | TRBV10-2 | . | TGCGCCAGCAGTGAGGGAGGTCAGCCCCAGCATTTT | CASSEGGQPQHF
TRBJ1-5 | . | TRBV6-5 | . | TGTGCCAGCAGTTACGATCGCAGGGGCAATCAGCCCCAGCATTTT | CASSYDRRGNQPQHF